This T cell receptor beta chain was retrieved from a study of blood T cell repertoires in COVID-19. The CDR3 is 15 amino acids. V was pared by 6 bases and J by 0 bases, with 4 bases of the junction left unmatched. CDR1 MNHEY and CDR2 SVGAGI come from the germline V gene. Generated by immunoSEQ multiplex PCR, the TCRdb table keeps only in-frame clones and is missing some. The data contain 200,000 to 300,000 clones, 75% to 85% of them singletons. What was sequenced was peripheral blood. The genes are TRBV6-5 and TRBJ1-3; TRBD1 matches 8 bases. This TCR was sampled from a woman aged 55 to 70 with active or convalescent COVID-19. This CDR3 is CASRADRASGNTIYF. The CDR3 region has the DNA TGTGCCAGCAGGGCGGACAGGGCCTCTGGAAACACCATATATTTT.